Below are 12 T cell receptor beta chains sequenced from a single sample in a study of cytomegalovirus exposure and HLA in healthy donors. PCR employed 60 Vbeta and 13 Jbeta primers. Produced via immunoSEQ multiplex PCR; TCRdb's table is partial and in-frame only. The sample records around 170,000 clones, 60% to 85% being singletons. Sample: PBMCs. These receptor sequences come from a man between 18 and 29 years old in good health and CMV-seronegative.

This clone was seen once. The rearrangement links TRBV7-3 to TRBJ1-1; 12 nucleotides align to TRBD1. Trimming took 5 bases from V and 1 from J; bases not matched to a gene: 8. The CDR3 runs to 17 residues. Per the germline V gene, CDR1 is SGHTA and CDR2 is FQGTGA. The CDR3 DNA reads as TGTGCCAGCAGCCAGGGACAGGGGGCGCCCCGGAACACTGAAGCTTTCTTT. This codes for CASSQGQGAPRNTEAFF.

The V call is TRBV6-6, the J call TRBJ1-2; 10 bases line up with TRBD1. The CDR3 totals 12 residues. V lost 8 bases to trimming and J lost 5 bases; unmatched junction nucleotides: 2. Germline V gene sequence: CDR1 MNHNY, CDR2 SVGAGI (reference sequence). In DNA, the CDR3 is TGTGCCAGCGGGGGACAGGGGTATGGCTACACCTTC. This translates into CASGGQGYGYTF.

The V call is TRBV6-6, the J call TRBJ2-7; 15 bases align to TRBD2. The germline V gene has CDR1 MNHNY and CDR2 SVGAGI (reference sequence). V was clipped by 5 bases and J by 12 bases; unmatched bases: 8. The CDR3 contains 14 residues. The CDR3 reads CASSRGTSGGRRYF. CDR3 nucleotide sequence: TGTGCCAGCAGTCGCGGGACTAGCGGGGGGCGGCGGTACTTC.

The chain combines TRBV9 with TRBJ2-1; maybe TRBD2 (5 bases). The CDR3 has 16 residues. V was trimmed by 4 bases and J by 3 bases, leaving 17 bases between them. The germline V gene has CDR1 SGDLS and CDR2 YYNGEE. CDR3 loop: CASSPSGGSLYNEQFF. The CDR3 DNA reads TGTGCCAGCAGCCCCTCGGGTGGGAGTCTCTACAATGAGCAGTTCTTC.

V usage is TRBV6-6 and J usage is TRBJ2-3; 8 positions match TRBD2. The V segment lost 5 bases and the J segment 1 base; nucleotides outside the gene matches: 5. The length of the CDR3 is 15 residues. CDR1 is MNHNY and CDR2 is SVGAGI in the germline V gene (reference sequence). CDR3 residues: CASSLSGKGTDTQYF. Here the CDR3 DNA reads TGTGCCAGCAGTCTTAGCGGGAAAGGCACAGATACGCAGTATTTT.

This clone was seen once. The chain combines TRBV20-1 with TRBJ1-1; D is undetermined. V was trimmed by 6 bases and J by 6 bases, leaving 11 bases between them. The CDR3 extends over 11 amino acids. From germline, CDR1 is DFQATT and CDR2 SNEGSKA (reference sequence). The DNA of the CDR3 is TGCAGTGCGAGCAGGATATCTGAAGCTTTCTTT. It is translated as CSASRISEAFF.

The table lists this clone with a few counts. The CDR3 sequence: CASSFAGTDLTYEQYF. DNA for the CDR3: TGTGCCAGCAGCTTTGCCGGGACTGACCTCACCTACGAGCAGTACTTC. This chain links TRBV9 with TRBJ2-7; tentatively, D is TRBD2 (6 bases). CDR3 length: 16 residues. The V gene lost 4 bases and the J gene lost 2 bases, with 19 bases spanning the gap. The germline V gene has CDR1 SGDLS and CDR2 YYNGEE.

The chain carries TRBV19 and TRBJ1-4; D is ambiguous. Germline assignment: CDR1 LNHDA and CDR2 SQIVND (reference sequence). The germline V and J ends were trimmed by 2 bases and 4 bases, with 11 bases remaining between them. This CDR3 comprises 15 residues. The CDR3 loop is CASSILRGGNEKLFF. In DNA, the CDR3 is TGTGCCAGTAGTATACTGCGCGGAGGTAATGAAAAACTGTTTTTT. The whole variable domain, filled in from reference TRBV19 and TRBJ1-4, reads DGGITQSPKYLFRKEGQNVTLSCEQNLNHDAMYWYRQDPGQGLRLIYYSQIVNDFQKGDIAEGYSVSREKKESFPLTVTSAQKNPTAFYLCASSILRGGNEKLFFGSGTQLSVL.

CDR3 amino acids: CAGASLDRVDQPQHF. In DNA form, the CDR3 reads TGTGCCGGAGCTTCACTTGACAGGGTTGATCAGCCCCAGCATTTT. This sequence joins TRBV28 and TRBJ1-5; TRBD1 agrees at 7 bases. The germline V gene has CDR1 MDHEN and CDR2 SYDVKM. V lost 11 bases and J lost 5; bases outside the gene matches: 15. The CDR3 length is 15 residues.

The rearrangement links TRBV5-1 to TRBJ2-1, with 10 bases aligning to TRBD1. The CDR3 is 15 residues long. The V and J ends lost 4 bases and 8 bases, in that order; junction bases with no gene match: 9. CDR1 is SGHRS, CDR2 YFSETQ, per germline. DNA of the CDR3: TGCGCCAGCAGCCCGAGGGGACAGGGGAACGATGAGCAGTTCTTC. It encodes CASSPRGQGNDEQFF.

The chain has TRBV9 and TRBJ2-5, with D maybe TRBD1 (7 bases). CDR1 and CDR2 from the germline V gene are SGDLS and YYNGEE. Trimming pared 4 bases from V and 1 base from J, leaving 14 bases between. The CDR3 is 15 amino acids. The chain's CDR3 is CASSPGGTVQETQYF. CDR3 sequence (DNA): TGTGCCAGCAGCCCAGGGGGGACAGTCCAAGAGACCCAGTACTTC.

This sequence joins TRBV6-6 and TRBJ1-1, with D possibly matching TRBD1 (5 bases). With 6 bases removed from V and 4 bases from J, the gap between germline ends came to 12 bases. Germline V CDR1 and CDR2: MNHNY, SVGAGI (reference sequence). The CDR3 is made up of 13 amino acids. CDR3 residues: CASSSRQTTEAFF. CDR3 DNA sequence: TGTGCCAGCAGCTCCCGACAGACCACTGAAGCTTTCTTT.